This T cell receptor beta chain was found in a study of CD8 T cells in ankylosing spondylitis. Findings and limits, study-wide: Apparently characteristic of ankylosing spondylitis blood was a TCR beta motif (fewer than 10 highly homologous variants).

This clonotype was detected ten times or more. Its antigen is undetermined. Trimming at V came to 3 bases and at J to 8 bases, leaving 3 bases not matched to a gene. Per germline, CDR1 DFQATT and CDR2 SNEGSKA (reference sequence). The CDR3 runs to 13 residues. TCRdb analysed the 5' RACE reads with MiXCR anew, one entry per CDR3 protein. This sample carries 750,000 to 850,000 distinct CDR3 sequences, roughly 10% of them seen once, and the ten largest clones take 0.51%. The specimen sequenced was blood, either unsorted or a sorted T cell fraction (not recorded which). The chain recombines TRBV20-1 with TRBJ2-1, with TRBD2 matching 11 bases. The origin of this receptor is a male donor with ankylosing spondylitis. Here the CDR3 reads CSASPSGRYEQFF. The DNA of the CDR3 is TGCAGTGCTAGTCCTAGCGGGAGGTATGAGCAGTTCTTC.